These 24 T cell receptor beta chains share one sample of origin, sequenced in a study of spatial heterogeneity in lung cancer. Time point here: sample taken at primary tumor resection. Antigens for these TCRs are unknown. Points from the study as a whole: Tumor mutation count correlated with how many alpha and beta TCRs expanded intratumorally.

TCRdb independently ran MiXCR on the 5' RACE reads; one entry per CDR3 protein. The table lists approximately 7,000 distinct CDR3 sequences, around 13% of them singletons. This specimen was lung tumor tissue, taken at surgery. The receptor source for this set is a male donor with early-stage non-small cell lung cancer.

In this sample, this clonotype is medium-sized (0.01 to 0.1%). The library was built for alpha chains, so this beta chain is an off-target read and its size means little. This sequence joins TRBV9 and TRBJ1-6; 8 bases line up with TRBD1. The CDR3 sequence is 15 residues long. The V gene end was trimmed by 1 base and the J gene end by 7 bases; junction bases not matched to a gene: 4. Germline lookup yields CDR1 SGDLS and CDR2 YYNGEE. The CDR3 sequence: CASSVTGGSNSPLHF. CDR3 nucleotide sequence: TGTGCCAGCAGCGTAACAGGGGGTAGCAATTCACCCCTCCACTTT. Together with reference TRBV9 and TRBJ1-6, the CDR3 gives the full variable domain: DSGVTQTPKHLITATGQRVTLRCSPRSGDLSVYWYQQSLDQGLQFLIQYYNGEERAKGNILERFSAQQFPDLHSELNLSSLELGDSALYFCASSVTGGSNSPLHFGNGTRLTVT.

This clonotype was detected ten times or more. For a library built for alpha chains, this beta chain is a stray read; little rests on its size. The chain has TRBV2 and TRBJ2-5; D could derive from TRBD1 or TRBD2 (6 bases each). Trimming removed 6 bases from V and 5 bases from J, with 16 bases in between. This CDR3 has 14 amino acids. Germline V gives CDR1 SNHLY, CDR2 FYNNEI. CDR3 DNA: TGTGCCAGCAGCGCGGGACACCTGGGGGAGACCCAGTACTTC. Translating gives CASSAGHLGETQYF.

This clonotype was observed at least ten times. The library was prepared for alpha chains; this beta chain is a stray read, so its frequency means little. This chain connects TRBV3-1 to TRBJ2-1, with D perhaps matching TRBD1 (6 bases). CDR1 and CDR2 from the germline V gene are LGHDT and YNNKEL (reference sequence). V lost 6 bases and J lost 10, with 13 bases in between. The CDR3 totals 12 residues. CDR3 coding DNA: TGTGCCAGCAGTATTCATACAGGGGAGCAGTTCTTC. Its protein is CASSIHTGEQFF.

This clonotype was found many times. The library was built for alpha chains, so this beta chain is an off-target read and its size means little. The chain employs TRBV11-3 and TRBJ2-3, with 12 positions matching TRBD1. The CDR3 contains 14 residues. Germline assignment: CDR1 SGHNT and CDR2 YENEEA. V gave up 8 bases and J gave up 6 bases; unmatched junction bases: 6. CDR3 in amino acids: CASSGQGAPDTQYF. Here the CDR3 DNA reads TGTGCCAGCTCGGGACAGGGGGCACCCGATACGCAGTATTTT.

This clonotype was seen repeatedly, ten times or more. With the library built for alpha chains, this beta chain is off target and its frequency is not meaningful. The chain has TRBV24-1 and TRBJ1-1, with a weak D call TRBD1 (6 bases). Germline-derived CDR1 and CDR2 are KGHDR and SFDVKD. Trimming shortened V by 6 bases and J by 0 bases, and 7 bases separated the two germline ends. The CDR3 length is 13 residues. DNA for the CDR3: TGTGCCACCAGTCAGGGGTTGAACACTGAAGCTTTCTTT. This translates into CATSQGLNTEAFF.

Relative to its sample, this clonotype is medium-sized. This beta chain came through as a stray read in a library set up for alpha chains, and its size says little. This chain joins TRBV7-2 and TRBJ2-7, with TRBD2 identical over 8 bases. J was trimmed by 4 bases and V by 1 base; bases with no gene match: 6. Germline lookup yields CDR1 SGHTA and CDR2 FQGNSA. The CDR3 contains 15 residues. CDR3 bases: TGTGCCAGCAGCTTAGTGTCTAGCGGGTATTACGAGCAGTACGTC. This translates into CASSLVSSGYYEQYV.

This clonotype was seen repeatedly, ten times or more. Since it is a stray read in a library aimed at alpha chains, this beta chain has a size that is not meaningful. The chain joins TRBV30 to TRBJ2-3; D might be TRBD1 (6 bases). Germline assignment: CDR1 GTSNPN and CDR2 SVGIG (reference sequence). The CDR3 spans 14 residues. V lost 1 base to trimming and J lost 6 bases, with 14 bases between them. For the CDR3, the DNA is TGTGCCTGGAGTGCCACAGGGTTGAGGGATACGCAGTATTTT. Protein: CAWSATGLRDTQYF.

In the case of this clonotype: This beta chain lies outside the target of a library built for alpha chains; its clone size means little. The rearrangement uses TRBV4-1 and TRBJ1-2, with D hard to call. Germline CDR1 MGHRA, CDR2 YSYEKL. V was trimmed by 2 bases and J by 4 bases, leaving 14 bases between them. The CDR3 has 15 amino acids. The chain's CDR3 is CASSQYSSEPYGYTF. In nucleotides, the CDR3 is TGCGCCAGCAGCCAATATTCATCAGAGCCCTATGGCTACACCTTC.

Details on this clonotype: For a library built for alpha chains, this beta chain is a stray read; little rests on its size. The chain carries TRBV27 and TRBJ1-3; D not certain. Per the germline V gene, CDR1 is MNHEY and CDR2 is SMNVEV (reference sequence). This CDR3 comprises 13 residues. V gave up 6 bases and J gave up 0 bases, with 6 bases separating them. CDR3 region: CASSRNSGNTIYF. In DNA, the CDR3 is TGTGCCAGCAGCCGAAACTCTGGAAACACCATATATTTT.

This clonotype has ten or more counts. This beta chain lies outside the target of a library built for alpha chains; its clone size means little. This rearrangement joins TRBV20-1 to TRBJ2-3; 10 bases are shared with TRBD2. Unmatched junction bases numbered 7, after V lost 5 bases and J lost 5 bases. Germline V gene data show CDR1 as DFQATT and CDR2 as SNEGSKA (reference sequence). The CDR3 covers 14 residues. The CDR3 loop is CSAYKREGEDTQYF. The CDR3 DNA is TGCAGTGCTTACAAGCGGGAGGGGGAAGATACGCAGTATTTT.

This clonotype was counted at least ten times. This beta chain is an off-target read within a library intended for alpha chains, so its frequency means little. CDR3 nucleotides: TGTGCCAGCTCTCCCTTCAATCCGGACCGCACAGATACGCAGTATTTT. It specifies CASSPFNPDRTDTQYF. The V gene is TRBV18, the J gene TRBJ2-3; D not resolved. Germline V CDR1 and CDR2: KGHSH, LQKENI. The ends were cut back, 6 bases at V and 1 base at J, with 17 bases in the middle. CDR3 length: 16 amino acids.

As for this clonotype: This beta chain is an off-target read within a library intended for alpha chains, so its frequency means little. This sequence joins TRBV27 and TRBJ2-7; D is undetermined. CDR3 length: 12 amino acids. Germline V gene data show CDR1 as MNHEY and CDR2 as SMNVEV (reference sequence). Trimming removed 6 bases at V and 0 bases at J, with 6 bases between. CDR3 sequence reads: CASSTSSYEQYF. CDR3 in DNA: TGTGCCAGCAGCACGAGCTCCTACGAGCAGTACTTC.

This clonotype was detected ten times or more. This beta chain represents an off-target read in a library built for alpha chains; its size is of limited meaning. V usage is TRBV6-2 or TRBV6-3 and J usage is TRBJ1-5; D not resolved. There are 11 residues in the CDR3. V was trimmed by 4 bases and J by 6 bases, leaving 4 bases between them. The germline V gene encodes CDR1 MNHEY and CDR2 SVGEGT. CDR3 amino acids: CASSSGQPQHF. The CDR3 coding sequence is TGTGCCAGCAGTTCTGGTCAGCCCCAGCATTTT.

With respect to this clonotype: This beta chain lies outside the target of a library built for alpha chains; its clone size means little. The J gene is TRBJ2-3, the V gene TRBV20-1; D is unclear. Germline-derived CDR1 and CDR2 are DFQATT and SNEGSKA (reference sequence). Trimming left V 6 bases short and J 1 base short, with 17 bases between. The CDR3 has 15 residues. Here the CDR3 DNA reads TGCAGTGCCAAGCCTAGGCGGCGAGGCACAGATACGCAGTATTTT. It translates to CSAKPRRRGTDTQYF.

This clonotype qualifies as medium-sized. The library was designed around alpha chains, so this beta chain is a stray read whose abundance carries little weight. J is TRBJ2-7 and V is TRBV9; TRBD1 is a possible D gene (6 bases). V was clipped by 3 bases and J by 2 bases, with 12 bases between them. Germline V gives CDR1 SGDLS, CDR2 YYNGEE. The length of the CDR3 is 14 residues. DNA for the CDR3: TGTGCCAGCAGCGAATCCACAGGGCCCTACGAGCAGTACTTC. The encoded protein is CASSESTGPYEQYF.

Sample share makes this clonotype medium-sized (0.01 to 0.1%). The size of this beta chain means little, since it is a stray read in a library made for alpha chains. The rearrangement links TRBV9 to TRBJ1-5, with 7 bases matching TRBD1. Looked up from germline, CDR1 is SGDLS and CDR2 is YYNGEE. V dropped 4 bases and J dropped 2; count of bases not matched to a gene: 3. The CDR3 is 14 residues long. The CDR3 bases are TGTGCCAGCAGCCCTACAGGGGGCAATCAGCCCCAGCATTTT. Amino acids: CASSPTGGNQPQHF.

This clonotype has ten or more counts. This beta chain appears as a stray read in a library generated for alpha chains; its size is not informative. The chain combines TRBV7-2 with TRBJ1-5, with D maybe TRBD1 (5 bases). V was clipped by 6 bases and J by 7 bases, with 16 bases between them. Germline assignment: CDR1 SGHTA and CDR2 FQGNSA. The CDR3 consists of 14 residues. As DNA, the CDR3 is TGTGCCAGCAGTTTCTACCGGGGGGAGCAGCCCCAGCATTTT. It translates to CASSFYRGEQPQHF.

By share, this clonotype ranks as medium-sized. This beta chain turned up in a library designed for alpha chains; as an off-target read, its abundance says little. This chain links TRBV6-2 or TRBV6-3 with TRBJ1-1, with unresolved D. V was cut by 5 bases and J by 0 bases, with 1 base left in between. Per germline, CDR1 MNHEY and CDR2 SVGEGT. This CDR3 region has 11 residues. The CDR3 DNA follows: TGTGCCAGCAGTATGAACACTGAAGCTTTCTTT. It translates to CASSMNTEAFF.

Ten or more counts support this clonotype. A library prepared for alpha chains yielded this beta chain as an off-target read; its size is of little meaning. This chain uses TRBV20-1 with TRBJ2-3; 7 bases align to TRBD1. The CDR3 is made up of 17 amino acids. V lost 1 base to trimming and J lost 1 base; unmatched junction nucleotides: 11. Germline assignment: CDR1 DFQATT and CDR2 SNEGSKA (reference sequence). The CDR3 DNA is TGCAGTGCTAGAGCCCCGGACAGGCAAAGGCGCACAGATACGCAGTATTTT. This encodes CSARAPDRQRRTDTQYF.

This clonotype was recorded many times. Because this beta chain is a stray read in a library intended to capture alpha chains, its abundance should not be given much weight. The chain couples TRBV2 to TRBJ2-5, with D uncertain. V was clipped by 4 bases and J by 7 bases, with 19 bases between them. Germline CDR1 is SNHLY and CDR2 is FYNNEI. The CDR3 sequence is 15 residues long. In DNA form, the CDR3 reads TGTGCCAGCAGTGTCATTAGGGCCCCCGACGGGACCCAGTACTTC. Its protein is CASSVIRAPDGTQYF. The complete variable domain, with remaining parts taken from reference TRBV2 and TRBJ2-5, reads EPEVTQTPSHQVTQMGQEVILRCVPISNHLYFYWYRQILGQKVEFLVSFYNNEISEKSEIFDDQFSVERPDGSNFTLKIRSTKLEDSAMYFCASSVIRAPDGTQYFGPGTRLLVL.

This clonotype was counted ten times or more. Found in a library prepared for alpha chains, this beta chain is an off-target read, and its abundance has little meaning. The chain recombines TRBV27 with TRBJ2-4; 7 bases fit TRBD1. This CDR3 is 12 amino acids long. Germline lookup yields CDR1 MNHEY and CDR2 SMNVEV (reference sequence). V trimming: 5 bases; J trimming: 16 bases; junction bases outside the gene matches: 11. The CDR3 region is CASSTAGTDEYF. The CDR3 nucleotides are TGTGCCAGCAGTACGGCCGGGACAGATGAATACTTC.

This clonotype has a count of ten or more. This beta chain appears as a stray read in a library generated for alpha chains; its size is not informative. V usage is TRBV20-1 and J usage is TRBJ2-1; D is unclear. Germline loops: CDR1 DFQATT, CDR2 SNEGSKA (reference sequence). Trimming removed 6 bases from V and 0 bases from J, with 15 bases in between. The CDR3 has 15 amino acids. The CDR3 coding sequence is TGCAGTGCCATCCCGGGCCAGAGCTCCTACAATGAGCAGTTCTTC. Protein product: CSAIPGQSSYNEQFF.

Worth noting for this clonotype: The library was prepared for alpha chains; this beta chain is a stray read, so its frequency means little. V gene TRBV14 combines with J gene TRBJ1-1, with D hard to call. Germline V gene lookup returns CDR1 SGHDN and CDR2 FVKESK. The CDR3 runs to 15 residues. V lost 3 bases, J lost 2 bases, and 13 bases lay in between. The CDR3 region is CASSHSALTNTEAFF. As DNA, the CDR3 is TGTGCCAGCAGCCATTCCGCCCTTACTAACACTGAAGCTTTCTTT.

This clonotype was observed many times. Because the library targeted alpha chains, this beta chain is an off-target read whose size means little. In DNA, the CDR3 is TGTGCCAGCAGCTTCGACAGGGACACTGAAGCTTTCTTT. This sequence encodes CASSFDRDTEAFF. The rearrangement joins TRBV11-1 to TRBJ1-1; TRBD1 aligns across 7 bases. The CDR3 extends over 13 amino acids. Germline V gene lookup returns CDR1 SGHAT and CDR2 FQDESV (reference sequence). V lost 3 bases and J lost 3; bases outside the gene matches: 1.